Listed here are 30 T cell receptor beta chains from one sample, sequenced in a study of T cells in Graves' hyperthyroidism and ophthalmopathy. Template material for amplifying TCR beta CDR3 regions consisted of RNA transcripts. Researchers ran a first-round RT-PCR on the TCR CDR3 using the HTBI primer set. TCRdb reprocessed the multiplex PCR reads via MiXCR and lists one record per CDR3 protein. The sample consists of 550,000 to 850,000 distinct CDR3 sequences, under 20% of them appearing once. Sequenced sample: blood. The receptor source for this set is a woman aged 45 to 65 with Graves' hyperthyroidism that later progressed to Graves' ophthalmopathy.

This chain uses TRBV6-1 with TRBJ1-2; 7 nucleotides align to TRBD1. Germline CDR1 reads MNHNS; CDR2 reads SASEGT. V lost 5 bases, J lost 4 bases, and 10 bases stayed unmatched. The CDR3 sequence is 15 residues long. The CDR3 is CASSYGSGTAYGYTF. The CDR3 bases are TGTGCCAGCAGTTATGGCTCCGGGACAGCCTATGGCTACACCTTC.

The CDR3 protein is CASSYSRRLRGYTF. In nucleotides, the CDR3 is TGTGCCAGCAGTTACTCCCGGAGACTGCGGGGCTACACCTTC. The V gene is TRBV6-5, the J gene TRBJ1-2; D unclear. The CDR3 is made up of 14 amino acids. CDR1 and CDR2 (germline): MNHEY, SVGAGI. With 0 bases removed from V and 8 bases from J, the gap between germline ends came to 13 bases.

The J gene is TRBJ2-1, the V gene TRBV9; the D gene is possibly TRBD2 (6 bases). The germline CDR1 and CDR2 sequences are SGDLS and YYNGEE. V shed 1 base and J shed 1 base, with 9 bases lying between them. This CDR3 is 15 amino acids long. CDR3 protein: CASSVRGDSYNEQFF. The CDR3 nucleotides are TGTGCCAGCAGCGTACGCGGGGATTCCTACAATGAGCAGTTCTTC.

This clonotype was found a few times. The chain uses TRBV30 and TRBJ1-2; 10 nucleotides agree with TRBD1. CDR1 is GTSNPN and CDR2 is SVGIG in the germline V gene (reference sequence). CDR3 length: 15 amino acids. V was pared by 2 bases and J by 6 bases, with 9 bases of the junction left unmatched. The CDR3 is CAWSYLRQGADGYTF. DNA of the CDR3: TGTGCCTGGAGTTACCTCAGACAGGGGGCGGATGGCTACACCTTC.

This clonotype has ten or more counts. The J gene is TRBJ1-5, the V gene TRBV18; D gene ambiguous. Trimming cost V 5 bases and J 3 bases, with 8 bases left between them. The CDR3 sequence is 13 residues long. CDR1 KGHSH and CDR2 LQKENI come from the germline V gene. CDR3 coding DNA: TGTGCCAGCTCAGAACCCGACAATCAGCCCCAGCATTTT. Its translation: CASSEPDNQPQHF.

V is TRBV11-1 and J is TRBJ2-1; 11 positions agree with TRBD2. Germline CDR1 and CDR2: SGHAT and FQDESV (reference sequence). After removal of 6 bases from V and 4 bases from J, the junction contained 14 bases not matched to a gene. The CDR3 contains 18 residues. This CDR3 is CASRERTGTSGRYNEQFF. In DNA form, the CDR3 reads TGTGCCAGCAGGGAACGGACAGGGACTAGCGGAAGATACAATGAGCAGTTCTTC.

The rearrangement links TRBV4-1 to TRBJ2-2, with 10 bases matching TRBD1. Germline V gene lookup returns CDR1 MGHRA and CDR2 YSYEKL. Trimming cost V 4 bases and J 2 bases; bases outside gene matches: 7. CDR3 size: 17 residues. This CDR3 is CASSRGMTGGNTGELFF. The CDR3 nucleotides are TGCGCCAGCAGCCGAGGTATGACAGGGGGCAACACCGGGGAGCTGTTTTTT.

This clonotype showed up many times. The gene calls are TRBV20-1 and TRBJ1-1; 7 positions match TRBD1. The trim removed 6 bases at V and 1 base at J, leaving 8 bases unmatched. CDR3 length: 14 amino acids. CDR1 is DFQATT and CDR2 is SNEGSKA in the germline V gene (reference sequence). The CDR3 reads CSAPRTGRNTEAFF. CDR3 sequence (DNA): TGCAGTGCCCCGCGGACAGGAAGGAACACTGAAGCTTTCTTT.

The sample holds many counts of this clonotype. The chain recombines TRBV28 with TRBJ2-6; no reliable D call. The CDR3 covers 15 residues. Germline lookup yields CDR1 MDHEN and CDR2 SYDVKM. V was clipped by 4 bases and J by 0 bases, with 7 bases between them. In DNA form, the CDR3 reads TGTGCCAGCAGTTGGTGGAGCTCTGGGGCCAACGTCCTGACTTTC. Encoded protein: CASSWWSSGANVLTF.

Comments on this clonotype: The junction departs from the called germline gene at one end, perhaps through a read error. This chain joins TRBV20-1 and TRBJ1-1; no firm D call. The CDR3 runs 10 residues. Germline CDR1 is DFQATT and CDR2 is SNEGSKA (reference sequence). CDR3 sequence: CSDSPPEAFF. The CDR3 nucleotides read TGCAGTGATTCGCCGCCTGAGGCTTTCTTT.

With regard to this clonotype: This may come from a read error, since a much larger clone is one base off. The chain joins TRBV5-1 to TRBJ1-2; 11 nucleotides agree with TRBD1. Unmatched junction bases numbered 8, after V lost 1 base and J lost 3 bases. Germline V gene data show CDR1 as SGHRS and CDR2 as YFSETQ. CDR3 length equals 17 residues. The CDR3 spells CASSLRLGQGADYGYTF. The CDR3 nucleotides are TGCGCCAGCAGCTTGAGACTCGGACAGGGGGCAGACTATGGCTACACCTTC.

A few counts support this clonotype. In nucleotides, the CDR3 is TGTGCCACCAGCAGAGCCGGGGGGCCATACAATGAGCAGTTCTTC. Translation gives CATSRAGGPYNEQFF. The chain combines TRBV15 with TRBJ2-1, with TRBD2 as a possible D gene (7 bases). V was clipped by 1 base and J by 4 bases, with 11 bases between them. CDR1 is LNHNV, CDR2 YYDKDF, per germline (reference sequence). There are 15 residues in the CDR3.

This chain uses TRBV4-1 with TRBJ1-2; D unresolved. The CDR3 is 16 amino acids. V shed 0 bases and J shed 0 bases, with 11 bases lying between them. CDR1 and CDR2 from the germline V gene are MGHRA and YSYEKL. DNA for the CDR3: TGCGCCAGCAGCCAAGATACCGGATTTCCTAACTATGGCTACACCTTC. It specifies CASSQDTGFPNYGYTF.

Only one count was recorded for this clonotype. The V and J genes are TRBV18 and TRBJ2-3; 8 nucleotides agree with TRBD2. The V gene end was trimmed by 2 bases and the J gene end by 2 bases; junction bases not matched to a gene: 9. The V gene's germline CDR1 is KGHSH and CDR2 LQKENI. The CDR3 length is 17 residues. CDR3 sequence (DNA): TGTGCCAGCTCACCAGTTCGTCGCGGGGGGATCACAGATACGCAGTATTTT. Amino acid sequence: CASSPVRRGGITDTQYF. Full variable domain (rest looked up from reference TRBV18 and TRBJ2-3): NAGVMQNPRHLVRRRGQEARLRCSPMKGHSHVYWYRQLPEEGLKFMVYLQKENIIDESGMPKERFSAEFPKEGPSILRIQQVVRGDSAAYFCASSPVRRGGITDTQYFGPGTRLTVL.

The rearrangement uses TRBV29-1 and TRBJ2-1; 16 nucleotides align to TRBD2. The trim removed 7 bases at V and 4 bases at J, leaving 13 bases unmatched. There are 18 residues in the CDR3. CDR1 is SQVTM and CDR2 is ANQGSEA in the germline V gene. Written as DNA, the CDR3 is TGCAGCGCTGGGAAACCGGGACTAGCGGGGGGGGATTACAATGAGCAGTTCTTC. Translation: CSAGKPGLAGGDYNEQFF.

This chain's CDR3 is CASQRGLAGELFF. CDR3 DNA: TGTGCCTCTCAGCGGGGACTGGCCGGGGAGCTGTTTTTT. The V gene is TRBV30, the J gene TRBJ2-2, with TRBD2 identical over 7 bases. The CDR3 has 13 residues. Trimming cost V 7 bases and J 6 bases; bases outside gene matches: 8. The germline gives CDR1 GTSNPN, CDR2 SVGIG (reference sequence).

In its sample, this clonotype was seen a few times. A much larger clone differs by one base, so this may be a read error. A read error is likely, as this CDR3 ends without the conserved phenylalanine or tryptophan. The CDR3 DNA follows: TGTGCCAGCAGCTCATCAATGAACACCGGGGAGCTGTTTCTT. This encodes CASSSSMNTGELFL. The chain uses TRBV11-2 and TRBJ2-2; D uncertain. Germline loops: CDR1 SGHAT, CDR2 FQNNGV. V lost 4 bases and J lost 1, with 7 bases in between. The CDR3 runs 14 residues.

J is TRBJ2-2 and V is TRBV27; D possibly corresponds to TRBD1 (6 bases). Trimming left V 2 bases short and J 7 bases short, with 11 bases between. Germline loops: CDR1 MNHEY, CDR2 SMNVEV (reference sequence). This CDR3 is 14 amino acids long. The CDR3 DNA reads as TGTGCCAGCAGTTTACAGGGGTATGGCGGGGAGCTGTTTTTT. This sequence encodes CASSLQGYGGELFF.

The V and J genes are TRBV6-2 or TRBV6-3 and TRBJ1-4; 7 bases match TRBD1. The V gene end was trimmed by 6 bases and the J gene end by 5 bases; junction bases not matched to a gene: 3. Germline CDR1 and CDR2: MNHEY and SVGEGT. This CDR3 has 13 residues. CDR3 loop: CASSDRVNEKLFF. CDR3 sequence (DNA): TGTGCCAGCAGCGACAGGGTCAATGAAAAACTGTTTTTT.

This clonotype was seen a handful of times. V gene TRBV27 combines with J gene TRBJ1-1; D ambiguous. V lost 6 bases to trimming and J lost 5 bases, with 16 bases between them. The CDR3 has 14 residues. Germline V gene sequence: CDR1 MNHEY, CDR2 SMNVEV (reference sequence). This CDR3 is CASRALGETTEAFF. The DNA of the CDR3 is TGTGCCAGCAGAGCTCTCGGGGAGACAACTGAAGCTTTCTTT.

This clonotype has just a few counts. The rearrangement uses TRBV18 and TRBJ2-3; the match to TRBD2 covers 10 bases. Germline loops: CDR1 KGHSH, CDR2 LQKENI. Germline trimming cut 0 bases from V and 2 bases from J; bases unmatched to any gene: 2. This CDR3 is 16 amino acids long. The CDR3 nucleotides read TGTGCCAGCTCACCACCCCTAGCGGGGGTCACAGATACGCAGTATTTT. Its translation is CASSPPLAGVTDTQYF.

This clonotype was recorded many times. The chain carries TRBV3-1 and TRBJ2-3; the match to TRBD2 covers 10 bases. Losses at the gene ends were 1 base for V and 3 bases for J; bases not matched to a gene: 4. The CDR3 runs 16 residues. Germline V lookup: CDR1 LGHDT, CDR2 YNNKEL (reference sequence). CDR3 DNA: TGTGCCAGCAGCCAAGGGACTAGCGGTCGGACAGATACGCAGTATTTT. Its translation: CASSQGTSGRTDTQYF.

Only a few counts were recorded for this clonotype. The chain has TRBV24-1 and TRBJ2-1, with 11 nucleotides matching TRBD1. Trimming removed 4 bases from V and 5 bases from J; junction bases left unmatched: 3. This CDR3 contains 15 residues. Germline V gene sequence: CDR1 KGHDR, CDR2 SFDVKD. This CDR3 reads CATSDPGQGDNEQFF. The CDR3 DNA sequence: TGTGCCACCAGTGACCCGGGACAGGGGGACAATGAGCAGTTCTTC.

Notes on this clonotype: A junction end diverges from the germline sequence, so it may reflect a read error. The J gene is TRBJ2-3, the V gene TRBV6-2 or TRBV6-3, with no clear D. The germline V gene has CDR1 MNHEY and CDR2 SVGEGT. The CDR3 sequence is 13 residues long. This CDR3 reads CASSYSARDTQYF. In DNA, the CDR3 is TGTGCCAGCAGCTACTCCGCCCGAGATACGCAGTATTTT.

This clonotype was detected a few times. This chain connects TRBV5-1 to TRBJ1-1; possible D gene TRBD1, 6 bases. Germline CDR1 and CDR2: SGHRS and YFSETQ. Trimming left V 5 bases short and J 7 bases short, with 21 bases between. This CDR3 is 15 amino acids long. This chain's CDR3 is CASRPDRFPSGEAFF. CDR3 nucleotide sequence: TGCGCCAGCAGACCAGACAGGTTTCCCTCTGGTGAAGCTTTCTTT.

This clonotype was observed many times. The chain couples TRBV20-1 to TRBJ2-1, with TRBD1 matching over 9 bases. V trimming: 5 bases; J trimming: 8 bases; junction bases outside the gene matches: 10. The CDR3 is 14 residues long. Per the germline V gene, CDR1 is DFQATT and CDR2 is SNEGSKA (reference sequence). This chain's CDR3 is CSAHPGQGVDEQFF. CDR3 DNA: TGCAGTGCTCATCCGGGACAGGGAGTAGATGAGCAGTTCTTC.

This clonotype came up a few times. At one end, the junction sequence differs from germline, possibly due to a read error. V gene TRBV12-3 or TRBV12-4 combines with J gene TRBJ1-2; the D is unclear. This CDR3 has 12 amino acids. The CDR3 loop is CASSFEADGYTF. CDR3 DNA: TGTGCCAGCAGTTTTGAGGCGGATGGTTACACCTTC.

The chain couples TRBV12-3 or TRBV12-4 to TRBJ1-5; D not certain. The CDR3 sequence is 15 residues long. V shed 7 bases and J shed 4 bases, with 17 bases lying between them. The CDR3 here is CASTQTLGENQPQHF. In DNA form, the CDR3 reads TGTGCCAGCACCCAAACTCTCGGGGAAAATCAGCCCCAGCATTTT.

This clonotype came up many times. This sequence joins TRBV3-1 and TRBJ1-2; 10 bases map to TRBD1. CDR3 length: 14 amino acids. The V and J ends lost 8 bases and 8 bases, in that order; junction bases with no gene match: 11. From germline, CDR1 is LGHDT and CDR2 YNNKEL (reference sequence). This chain's CDR3 is CASQPGQGKMGYTF. CDR3 bases: TGTGCCAGCCAACCGGGACAGGGGAAAATGGGCTACACCTTC.

This sequence joins TRBV7-6 and TRBJ1-2; 10 bases agree with TRBD1. V lost 2 bases and J lost 2; bases outside the gene matches: 5. This CDR3 has 16 amino acids. Germline V CDR1 and CDR2: SGHVS, FNYEAQ. The chain's CDR3 is CASSLFGTGDNYGYTF. The CDR3 DNA is TGTGCCAGCAGCTTATTCGGGACAGGGGACAACTATGGCTACACCTTC.